The 2 T cell receptor beta chains presented below share a single source sample, sequenced in a study of human T cells and chemical hapten exposure. Each CDR3 protein is one row after TCRdb ran MiXCR on the RACE reads. The sample consists of about 190,000 distinct CDR3 sequences, under 30% of them appearing once. Indicated time point: patch test 3, about 24 weeks after DPC sensitization. Treatment in this sample: therapeutic diphenylcyclopropenone sensitization with weekly scalp DPC. The sample was whole blood, taken in connection with sensitization to the hapten diphenylcyclopropenone (DPC). The receptors come from a woman aged 40 to 50 with alopecia areata. Some clones in this sample may be carry-over from other donors' samples.

The chain recombines TRBV20-1 with TRBJ2-1; 11 bases align to TRBD2. CDR1 and CDR2 from the germline V gene are DFQATT and SNEGSKA (reference sequence). V lost 4 bases and J lost 4; bases outside the gene matches: 6. This CDR3 contains 15 residues. For the CDR3, the DNA is TGCAGTGCTAAGGGGACTAGCGGAGAATACAATGAGCAGTTCTTC. Translated, it gives CSAKGTSGEYNEQFF.

The chain employs TRBV6-6 and TRBJ2-7; D tentatively fits TRBD1 or TRBD2 (6 bases each). Germline-derived CDR1 and CDR2 are MNHNY and SVGAGI (reference sequence). This CDR3 has 14 residues. Trimming left V 4 bases short and J 4 bases short, with 14 bases between. CDR3 sequence reads: CASSLLGGVYEQYF. The CDR3 region has the DNA TGTGCCAGCAGTTTGCTCGGGGGCGTTTACGAGCAGTACTTC.